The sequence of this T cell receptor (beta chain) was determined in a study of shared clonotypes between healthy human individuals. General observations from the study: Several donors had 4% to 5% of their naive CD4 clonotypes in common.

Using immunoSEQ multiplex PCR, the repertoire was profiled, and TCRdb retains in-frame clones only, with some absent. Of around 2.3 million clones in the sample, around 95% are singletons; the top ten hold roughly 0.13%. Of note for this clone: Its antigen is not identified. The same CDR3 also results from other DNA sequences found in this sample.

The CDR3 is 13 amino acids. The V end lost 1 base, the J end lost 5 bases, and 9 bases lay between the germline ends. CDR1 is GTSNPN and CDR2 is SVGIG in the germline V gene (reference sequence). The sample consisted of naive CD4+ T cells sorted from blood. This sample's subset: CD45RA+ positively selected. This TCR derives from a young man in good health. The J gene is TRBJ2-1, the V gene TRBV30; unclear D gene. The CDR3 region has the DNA TGTGCCTGGAGTGGTGGCTTAGACAATGAGCAGTTCTTC. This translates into CAWSGGLDNEQFF.